This T cell receptor (beta chain) was recovered during a study of response to subunit inactivated influenza vaccine. Findings of the study overall: Each seasonal flu vaccination may recruit only limited new T cells, authors suggested.

In TCRdb, the RT-PCR reads were re-called with MiXCR into one record per CDR3 protein. Of approximately 300,000 distinct CDR3 sequences in the sample, about 20% are singletons; the top ten hold approximately 10%. Germline CDR1 and CDR2: SEHNR and FQNEAQ (reference sequence). V was pared by 1 base and J by 8 bases, with 11 bases between. The length of the CDR3 is 13 residues. This clonotype has a count of ten or more. Its target is unknown. The sequence derives from a man aged 50 to 69 who received an inactivated influenza vaccine. The gene calls are TRBV7-9 and TRBJ1-2; D ambiguous. The sample here was PBMCs from blood, taken about 20 months after vaccination. In DNA form, the CDR3 reads TGTGCCAGCAGCTTAGAGGAGGTTTCGGGCTACACCTTC. This gives the protein CASSLEEVSGYTF. Complete variable domain (other parts from reference TRBV7-9 and TRBJ1-2): DTGVSQNPRHKITKRGQNVTFRCDPISEHNRLYWYRQTLGQGPEFLTYFQNEAQLEKSRLLSDRFSAERPKGSFSTLEIQRTEQGDSAMYLCASSLEEVSGYTFGSGTRLTVV.